The 32 T cell receptor beta chains reported below all come from one sample, sequenced in a study of T cells in tuberculosis. Libraries were prepared by immunoSEQ multiplex PCR; TCRdb keeps only in-frame clonotypes and omits some of them. The sample yields about 44,000 clones, about 96% seen once. Sequencing was done on a sample of PBMCs. These receptors were collected from a donor aged 10 to 29 with latent tuberculosis or without tuberculosis infection.

The V gene is TRBV4-2, the J gene TRBJ2-7, with D maybe TRBD2 (6 bases). CDR1 and CDR2 from the germline V gene are LGHNA and YNFKEQ. V was clipped by 4 bases and J by 0 bases, with 13 bases between them. The CDR3 contains 15 residues. The CDR3 region is CASSPTLTSSYEQYF. The CDR3, as DNA: TGTGCCAGCAGCCCCACGCTGACTAGCTCCTACGAGCAGTACTTC.

This chain connects TRBV5-6 to TRBJ1-1; TRBD1 is a possible D gene (6 bases). Germline CDR1 is SGHDT and CDR2 is YYEEEE. CDR3 length: 13 residues. The V and J ends lost 4 bases and 11 bases respectively, with 18 bases between them. CDR3 DNA sequence: TGTGCCAGCAGCGTCCCGGGACAAAGAGCGGCTTTCTTT. Translating it yields CASSVPGQRAAFF. The full variable domain, in which reference TRBV5-6 and TRBJ1-1 provide the parts outside the CDR3, is DAGVTQSPTHLIKTRGQQVTLRCSPKSGHDTVSWYQQALGQGPQFIFQYYEEEERQRGNFPDRFSGHQFPNYSSELNVNALLLGDSALYLCASSVPGQRAAFFGQGTRLTVV.

This clone was seen once. The gene calls are TRBV5-1 and TRBJ2-1; TRBD2 might be the D (6 bases). CDR1 and CDR2 (germline): SGHRS, YFSETQ. V gave up 0 bases and J gave up 12 bases, with 19 bases separating them. The CDR3 extends over 15 amino acids. The CDR3 protein is CASSLGDLLVVGQFF. CDR3 nucleotide sequence: TGCGCCAGCAGCTTGGGGGACTTGTTGGTAGTAGGGCAGTTCTTC.

J is TRBJ2-3 and V is TRBV29-1; a possible D gene is TRBD2 (5 bases). From germline, CDR1 is SQVTM and CDR2 ANQGSEA. The CDR3 has 11 residues. The CDR3 reads CARADTDTQYF. CDR3 nucleotide sequence: TGCGCGAGGGCCGACACAGATACGCAGTATTTT.

The chain has TRBV6-5 and TRBJ2-2; 7 bases align to TRBD1. The CDR3 contains 13 residues. Germline V CDR1 and CDR2: MNHEY, SVGAGI. Trimming at V came to 5 bases and at J to 5 bases, leaving 2 bases not matched to a gene. The CDR3 DNA reads as TGTGCCAGCAGTCCCAGGGGGACCGGGGAGCTGTTTTTT. Translating gives CASSPRGTGELFF.

This clone was recorded only once. The chain is built from TRBV30 and TRBJ2-1; 7 bases are a match to TRBD2. The ends lost 4 bases at V and 10 bases at J; junction bases unmatched: 13. The CDR3 runs 14 residues. Germline V gives CDR1 GTSNPN, CDR2 SVGIG (reference sequence). The CDR3 DNA reads TGTGCCTGGACCCTTGGGGCGGGGGTTCAGGAGCAGTTCTTC. Amino acid sequence: CAWTLGAGVQEQFF.

This clone occurred once. V is TRBV11-1 and J is TRBJ2-7; tentatively, D is TRBD2 (5 bases). Germline CDR1 is SGHAT and CDR2 is FQDESV (reference sequence). This CDR3 has 15 residues. V gave up 1 base and J gave up 2 bases, with 12 bases separating them. The CDR3 reads CASSLVDLTTYEQYF. The CDR3 coding sequence is TGTGCCAGCAGCTTAGTGGACTTAACCACCTACGAGCAGTACTTC.

This chain connects TRBV10-3 to TRBJ1-2; 11 bases agree with TRBD1. Germline CDR1 and CDR2: ENHRY and SYGVKD. The J segment lost 6 bases and the V segment lost 7 bases, leaving 13 bases of the junction unmatched. The CDR3 covers 16 residues. CDR3 sequence reads: CAITPGWDRGSDGYTF. The CDR3 region has the DNA TGTGCCATCACCCCAGGATGGGACAGGGGGTCCGATGGCTACACCTTC.

Only a few counts were recorded for this clone. This chain connects TRBV27 to TRBJ1-1, with unresolved D. Germline loops: CDR1 MNHEY, CDR2 SMNVEV (reference sequence). The CDR3 runs to 17 residues. The V end lost 3 bases, the J end lost 5 bases, and 22 bases lay between the germline ends. The CDR3 spells CASSLSSNAMAGTEAFF. CDR3 nucleotide sequence: TGTGCCAGCAGTTTGTCTTCAAATGCTATGGCCGGGACTGAAGCTTTCTTT.

The rearrangement links TRBV9 to TRBJ2-3, with 7 positions matching TRBD1. The CDR3 length is 13 residues. The V gene end was trimmed by 4 bases and the J gene end by 5 bases; junction bases not matched to a gene: 4. Germline V gene sequence: CDR1 SGDLS, CDR2 YYNGEE. The CDR3 is CASSFRQGDTQYF. CDR3 in DNA: TGTGCCAGCAGCTTTAGACAGGGAGATACGCAGTATTTT.

V usage is TRBV19 and J usage is TRBJ1-5; D may be TRBD1 (5 bases). V was cut by 6 bases and J by 3 bases, with 15 bases left in between. Germline V gene data show CDR1 as LNHDA and CDR2 as SQIVND (reference sequence). CDR3 size: 15 residues. CDR3 in amino acids: CASSPGELANQPQHF. The DNA of the CDR3 is TGTGCCAGTAGCCCGGGGGAGTTGGCCAATCAGCCCCAGCATTTT.

The rearrangement uses TRBV18 and TRBJ2-7, with 8 bases matching TRBD1. This CDR3 comprises 15 residues. After removal of 3 bases from V and 2 bases from J, the junction contained 6 bases not matched to a gene. CDR1 is KGHSH and CDR2 is LQKENI in the germline V gene. The CDR3 reads CASSPQGQATYEQYF. The CDR3 DNA is TGTGCCAGCTCACCCCAGGGACAGGCAACCTACGAGCAGTACTTC.

The J gene is TRBJ2-3, the V gene TRBV19; 9 bases are a match to TRBD2. CDR3 length: 17 amino acids. V trimming: 1 base; J trimming: 1 base; junction bases outside the gene matches: 6. The germline gives CDR1 LNHDA, CDR2 SQIVND (reference sequence). CDR3 DNA: TGTGCCAGTAGTATAGGGGCTAGCGGGATGGGCACAGATACGCAGTATTTT. It encodes CASSIGASGMGTDTQYF.

The V gene is TRBV30, the J gene TRBJ1-6, with TRBD1 as a possible D gene (6 bases). CDR3 length equals 13 residues. Germline V gene lookup returns CDR1 GTSNPN and CDR2 SVGIG (reference sequence). V gave up 6 bases and J gave up 7 bases, with 13 bases separating them. The CDR3 coding sequence is TGTGCCTGTTCCGGACAGCTAAATTCACCCCTCCACTTT. It translates to CACSGQLNSPLHF.

The chain employs TRBV5-5 and TRBJ1-2, with a weak D call TRBD1 (5 bases). Between the trimmed V and J ends, which lost 8 bases and 4 bases, there was a span of 18 bases. Germline V gene sequence: CDR1 SGHKS, CDR2 YYEKEE (reference sequence). The CDR3 has 14 amino acids. The CDR3 sequence is CASSDKRAGYGYTF. The CDR3 nucleotides read TGTGCCAGTTCGGACAAACGAGCCGGCTATGGCTACACCTTC.

The chain carries TRBV7-6 and TRBJ1-6; D is possibly TRBD1 (5 bases). In germline, CDR1 is SGHVS, CDR2 FNYEAQ. V lost 5 bases, J lost 8 bases, and 16 bases lay in between. CDR3 length: 15 amino acids. CDR3 sequence reads: CASSPGHGGDSPLHF. In DNA form, the CDR3 reads TGTGCCAGCAGCCCCGGACACGGCGGCGATTCACCCCTCCACTTT.

This chain connects TRBV6-5 to TRBJ1-2; 9 bases agree with TRBD1. The junction had 6 bases not matched to a gene; V was cut back by 6 bases and J by 1 base. The CDR3 has 15 residues. Germline CDR1 is MNHEY and CDR2 is SVGAGI. Here the CDR3 reads CASRPRTGDNYGYTF. The CDR3, as DNA: TGTGCCAGCAGGCCCCGGACAGGGGATAACTATGGCTACACCTTC.

This clone was recorded once. The J gene is TRBJ1-5, the V gene TRBV19; 7 bases are a match to TRBD1. Germline lookup yields CDR1 LNHDA and CDR2 SQIVND (reference sequence). V lost 5 bases to trimming and J lost 6 bases; unmatched junction nucleotides: 13. The CDR3 spans 16 residues. The CDR3 coding sequence is TGTGCCAGTAGTGCACTCCAGGGGGTATCCGGTCAGCCCCAGCATTTT. This encodes CASSALQGVSGQPQHF.

J is TRBJ1-1 and V is TRBV19; D is ambiguous. V gave up 11 bases and J gave up 0 bases, with 7 bases separating them. This CDR3 contains 11 residues. Germline-derived CDR1 and CDR2 are LNHDA and SQIVND (reference sequence). The CDR3 coding sequence is TGTGCCTCCCTCCTGAACACTGAAGCTTTCTTT. Encoded protein: CASLLNTEAFF.

This chain uses TRBV30 with TRBJ1-1; D is perhaps TRBD1 (6 bases). The germline V gene has CDR1 GTSNPN and CDR2 SVGIG (reference sequence). Trimming removed 2 bases from V and 6 bases from J, with 13 bases in between. CDR3 length: 13 residues. CDR3 residues: CAWSRTGNPEAFF. The CDR3, as DNA: TGTGCCTGGAGTCGCACAGGGAATCCTGAAGCTTTCTTT.

CDR3 sequence: CASSLRTNRGRLNTIYF. CDR3 DNA: TGTGCCAGCAGCTTAAGGACCAACAGGGGGCGTTTGAACACCATATATTTT. This chain joins TRBV7-2 and TRBJ1-3, with TRBD1 matching 9 bases. The CDR3 has 17 residues. Trimming removed 2 bases from V and 7 bases from J; junction bases left unmatched: 12. The germline V gene encodes CDR1 SGHTA and CDR2 FQGNSA.

In regard to this clone: As the CDR3 is not closed by the conserved phenylalanine or tryptophan, this likely results from a read error. The limits of the CDR3 on the DNA are not certain, so only TCRdb's listed CDR3 is given. This sequence joins TRBV4-1 and TRBJ2-3; TRBD2 was called by the table and not checked on the DNA. Including both end residues, the CDR3 is 14 amino acids long. Germline lookup yields CDR1 MGHRA and CDR2 YSYEKL. The CDR3 region is CASSQVEAGGPLLA.

As concerns this clone: A read error may account for a junction end that differs from germline. This sequence joins TRBV14 and TRBJ2-7; 7 bases agree with TRBD2. The CDR3 is 15 amino acids. Germline V lookup: CDR1 SGHDN, CDR2 FVKESK. This CDR3 is CAGSQARDYIYEQYF. The CDR3 DNA reads as TGTGCCGGCAGCCAAGCGCGGGACTATATCTACGAGCAGTACTTC.

This chain uses TRBV5-6 with TRBJ2-3, with 8 bases lining up with TRBD2. Germline assignment: CDR1 SGHDT and CDR2 YYEEEE. The CDR3 length is 17 residues. The junction had 13 bases not matched to a gene; V was cut back by 2 bases and J by 5 bases. The DNA of the CDR3 is TGTGCCAGCAGCTTCGGAAGACTAGCGTTAGTCAGAGATACGCAGTATTTT. Residues: CASSFGRLALVRDTQYF.

The chain combines TRBV11-2 with TRBJ2-7; tentatively, D is TRBD2 (6 bases). The length of the CDR3 is 15 residues. V dropped 5 bases and J dropped 3 bases, with 17 bases sitting between them. CDR1 and CDR2 from the germline V gene are SGHAT and FQNNGV. CDR3 nucleotides: TGTGCCAGCAGCCAAACGACTAGTGGCCTCTACGAGCAGTACTTC. Residues: CASSQTTSGLYEQYF. The full variable domain, with the rest looked up from reference TRBV11-2 and TRBJ2-7, is EAGVAQSPRYKIIEKRQSVAFWCNPISGHATLYWYQQILGQGPKLLIQFQNNGVVDDSQLPKDRFSAERLKGVDSTLKIQPAKLEDSAVYLCASSQTTSGLYEQYFGPGTRLTVT.

This chain links TRBV19 with TRBJ1-2, with 9 bases matching TRBD1. The CDR3 is 14 amino acids. With V trimmed by 5 bases and J by 2 bases, 3 bases remained unmatched. Per the germline V gene, CDR1 is LNHDA and CDR2 is SQIVND (reference sequence). The CDR3 DNA sequence: TGTGCCAGTAGTCGCGGGACAGGGAACTATGGCTACACCTTC. Translation: CASSRGTGNYGYTF.

The chain uses TRBV10-3 and TRBJ1-5; 7 positions agree with TRBD1. Germline lookup yields CDR1 ENHRY and CDR2 SYGVKD. CDR3 length: 13 amino acids. V lost 3 bases, J lost 6 bases, and 2 bases stayed unmatched. The CDR3 bases are TGTGCCATCAGTGAAGGGGGCGGTCAGCCCCAGCATTTT. It codes for CAISEGGGQPQHF.

V and J are TRBV19 and TRBJ2-2; weak D call: TRBD2 (6 bases). CDR1 is LNHDA and CDR2 is SQIVND in the germline V gene (reference sequence). With 5 bases removed from V and 0 bases from J, the gap between germline ends came to 10 bases. The CDR3 has 15 amino acids. In DNA, the CDR3 is TGTGCCAGTAGTTGGAGGGCCCCGAACACCGGGGAGCTGTTTTTT. Protein product: CASSWRAPNTGELFF.

The genes are TRBV6-5 and TRBJ1-1; D uncertain. The V end was cut by 4 bases, the J end by 9 bases, with 12 bases between. The CDR3 is 12 residues long. The germline gives CDR1 MNHEY, CDR2 SVGAGI. CDR3 nucleotides: TGTGCCAGCAGTTCCGTTGACTTCAAAGCTTTCTTT. This gives the protein CASSSVDFKAFF.

The chain carries TRBV27 and TRBJ1-2; D is perhaps TRBD1 (5 bases). The CDR3 covers 15 residues. Germline V gene sequence: CDR1 MNHEY, CDR2 SMNVEV (reference sequence). The germline V and J ends were trimmed by 0 bases and 2 bases, with 10 bases remaining between them. The CDR3 region has the DNA TGTGCCAGCAGTTTATCAGGGAAGGGGAACTATGGCTACACCTTC. Translated, it gives CASSLSGKGNYGYTF.

The V call is TRBV2, the J call TRBJ1-5; TRBD1 is a possible D gene (5 bases). CDR3 length: 17 residues. Germline CDR1 reads SNHLY; CDR2 reads FYNNEI. The ends were cut back, 0 bases at V and 2 bases at J, with 14 bases in the middle. CDR3 sequence: CASSEAGGWGGNQPQHF. The CDR3 nucleotides are TGTGCCAGCAGTGAAGCTGGTGGTTGGGGCGGCAATCAGCCCCAGCATTTT.

J is TRBJ2-7 and V is TRBV27; 7 nucleotides agree with TRBD1. Per the germline V gene, CDR1 is MNHEY and CDR2 is SMNVEV (reference sequence). The CDR3 has 13 amino acids. The V gene end was trimmed by 10 bases and the J gene end by 3 bases; junction bases not matched to a gene: 9. In nucleotides, the CDR3 is TGTGCCATCGGGCCGGGGACAGTCTACGAGCAGTACTTC. It is translated as CAIGPGTVYEQYF.